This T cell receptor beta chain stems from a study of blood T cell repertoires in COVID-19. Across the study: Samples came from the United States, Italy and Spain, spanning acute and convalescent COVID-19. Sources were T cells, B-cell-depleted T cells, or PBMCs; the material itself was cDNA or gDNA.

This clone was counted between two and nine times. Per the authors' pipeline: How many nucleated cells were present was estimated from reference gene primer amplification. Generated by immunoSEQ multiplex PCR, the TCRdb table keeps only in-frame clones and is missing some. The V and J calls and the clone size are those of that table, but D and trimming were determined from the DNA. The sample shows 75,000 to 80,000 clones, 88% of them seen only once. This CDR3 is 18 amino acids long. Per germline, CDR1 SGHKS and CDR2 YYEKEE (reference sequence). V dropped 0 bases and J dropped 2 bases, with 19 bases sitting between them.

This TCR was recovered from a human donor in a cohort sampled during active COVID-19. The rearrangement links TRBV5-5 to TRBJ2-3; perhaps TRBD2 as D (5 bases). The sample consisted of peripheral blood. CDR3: CASSLAGVASPYTDTQYF. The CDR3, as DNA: TGTGCCAGCAGCTTGGCCGGGGTAGCGTCCCCTTACACAGATACGCAGTATTTT.